A selection of T cell receptor beta chains follows, all from one sample in a study of cytomegalovirus exposure and HLA in healthy donors. Assay: immunoSEQ multiplex PCR; the TCRdb copy retains only in-frame clones and omits some. The sample lists around 90,000 clones; 81% were seen once. Source material: PBMCs. These receptors came from a human donor in good health. Each CDR3 is given with its conserved first and last residue. D genes are given only for firm matches. Rows give clone size only sometimes, using once, few, many, or a class for an expanded clone.

d_call j_call v_call clone_size cdr3_aa cdr3_nt
TRBD2 TRBJ2-3 TRBV5-1 - CASSLIAGAADTQYF TGCGCCAGCAGCCTTATAGCGGGAGCGGCAGATACGCAGTATTTT
TRBD2 TRBJ2-7 TRBV28 - CASSFPVTSGSSYEQYF TGTGCCAGCAGTTTCCCCGTTACTAGCGGGAGCTCCTACGAGCAGTACTTC
- TRBJ2-1 TRBV15 - CATSRGLGRGARLYNEQFF TGTGCCACCAGCAGAGGCTTAGGCAGGGGGGCCAGGCTCTACAATGAGCAGTTCTTC
- TRBJ2-7 TRBV13 - CASHGGAAYEQYF TGTGCCAGTCACGGCGGGGCGGCCTACGAGCAGTACTTC
TRBD1 TRBJ2-1 TRBV5-1 - CASSLAPGQGSNEQFF TGCGCCAGCAGCTTGGCGCCGGGACAGGGATCGAATGAGCAGTTCTTC
- TRBJ2-1 TRBV5-1 - CASSLGGGLYNEQFF TGCGCCAGCAGCTTGGGAGGAGGGCTTTACAATGAGCAGTTCTTC
- TRBJ2-2 TRBV6-1 - CASSEVPGQNTGELFF TGTGCCAGCAGTGAAGTCCCGGGTCAGAACACCGGGGAGCTGTTTTTT
- TRBJ1-3 TRBV5-6 - CASSLTLLGNTIYF TGTGCCAGCAGCTTGACGCTATTAGGAAACACCATATATTTT
TRBD1 TRBJ1-5 TRBV9 - CASSAGQGIGFQPQHF TGTGCCAGCAGCGCGGGACAGGGGATCGGGTTTCAGCCCCAGCATTTT
TRBD2 TRBJ2-5 TRBV6-1 - CASSEASGGVNVQTQYF TGTGCCAGCAGTGAAGCTAGCGGGGGGGTCAATGTACAGACCCAGTACTTC
- TRBJ1-4 TRBV29-1 - CSATTATNEKLFF TGCAGCGCGACGACAGCAACTAATGAAAAACTGTTTTTT
TRBD1 TRBJ1-5 TRBV5-6 - CASSLAGQADNQPQHF TGTGCCAGCAGCTTGGCCGGACAGGCAGATAATCAGCCCCAGCATTTT
- TRBJ2-5 TRBV6-5 - CASSYSGTLQETQYF TGTGCCAGCAGTTACTCCGGGACACTACAAGAGACCCAGTACTTC
- TRBJ1-5 TRBV7-8 few CASSLVAGTISNQPQHF TGTGCCAGCAGCTTAGTGGCAGGAACAATTAGCAATCAGCCCCAGCATTTT
TRBD1 TRBJ2-2 TRBV18 once CASSPGTGHGELFF TGTGCCAGCTCACCCGGGACAGGGCACGGGGAGCTGTTTTTT
TRBD2 TRBJ2-1 TRBV5-1 - CASSLRAGGIEQFF TGCGCCAGCAGCTTGCGGGCGGGGGGGATTGAGCAGTTCTTC
- TRBJ1-5 TRBV7-2 - CASSLGIYQPQHF TGTGCCAGCAGCTTGGGCATTTATCAGCCCCAGCATTTT
- TRBJ1-1 TRBV28 - CASSLNRGGTEAFF TGTGCCAGCAGTTTGAACCGCGGAGGGACTGAAGCTTTCTTT
- TRBJ2-3 TRBV9 once CASSVGGSGGTDTQYF TGTGCCAGCAGCGTAGGAGGGTCGGGGGGCACAGATACGCAGTATTTT
- TRBJ2-5 TRBV30 - CAWRRTVQETQYF TGTGCCTGGCGCCGGACAGTTCAAGAGACCCAGTACTTC
- TRBJ1-5 TRBV28 - CASSPPRQDNQPQHF TGTGCCAGCAGCCCCCCTCGACAGGATAATCAGCCCCAGCATTTT
TRBD1 TRBJ1-6 TRBV27 - CASARSTGNNSPLHF TGTGCCAGCGCACGCTCGACAGGGAACAATTCACCCCTCCACTTT
- TRBJ1-4 TRBV28 - CASGDDTRKLFF TGTGCCTCTGGCGACGATACGAGGAAACTGTTTTTT
TRBD1 TRBJ2-7 TRBV30 - CAWSLGQDYEQYF TGTGCCTGGAGTTTGGGACAGGATTACGAGCAGTACTTC
- TRBJ1-1 TRBV7-9 - CASSLQGNTEAFF TGTGCCAGCAGCCTACAGGGGAACACTGAAGCTTTCTTT
- TRBJ1-5 TRBV6-5 once CASSYVKSNQPQHF TGTGCCAGCAGTTACGTCAAAAGCAATCAGCCCCAGCATTTT
TRBD2 TRBJ2-3 TRBV29-1 - CSVGLAGMTDTQYF TGCAGCGTTGGACTAGCGGGGATGACAGATACGCAGTATTTT
TRBD1 TRBJ1-2 TRBV6-1 - CASSGQAPGYTF TGTGCCAGCAGCGGACAGGCCCCGGGCTACACCTTC
- TRBJ2-7 TRBV2 - CASSEAGLYEQYF TGTGCCAGCAGTGAGGCAGGTCTATACGAGCAGTACTTC
TRBD2 TRBJ2-4 TRBV5-6 - CASSFPGGAKNIQYF TGTGCCAGCAGCTTTCCCGGGGGGGCCAAAAACATTCAGTACTTC
- TRBJ1-3 TRBV5-4 - CASSLGLIGSGNTIYF TGTGCCAGCAGCTTGGGACTAATCGGATCTGGAAACACCATATATTTT
TRBD1 TRBJ1-2 TRBV5-1 - CASSLVGQGIFYGYTF TGCGCCAGCAGCTTGGTCGGACAGGGGATTTTCTATGGCTACACCTTC
TRBD2 TRBJ2-5 TRBV7-9 - CASSWGLAGGSQYF TGTGCCAGCAGTTGGGGACTAGCGGGGGGTTCCCAGTACTTC
TRBD2 TRBJ2-7 TRBV6-5 few CASSLLAGPYEQYF TGTGCCAGCAGCCTACTAGCGGGGCCCTACGAGCAGTACTTC
TRBD1 TRBJ2-1 TRBV27 - CASSSIMTGKLEQFF TGTGCCAGCAGTTCCATTATGACAGGGAAGCTTGAGCAGTTCTTC
TRBD1 TRBJ1-4 TRBV29-1 - CSVGDRGGTNEKLFF TGCAGCGTCGGGGACAGGGGAGGAACTAATGAAAAACTGTTTTTT
- TRBJ1-5 TRBV6-1 - CAGMRGAGQPQHF TGTGCCGGGATGCGGGGTGCCGGTCAGCCCCAGCATTTT
- TRBJ2-7 TRBV15 - CATSSGREYEQYF TGTGCCACCAGCAGTGGCAGGGAATACGAGCAGTACTTC
TRBD1 TRBJ1-2 TRBV11-2 - CASSLDLRLTGKGGYGYTF TGTGCCAGCAGCTTAGATCTCCGACTGACAGGGAAAGGAGGGTATGGCTACACCTTC
TRBD2 TRBJ2-1 TRBV27 once CASSFGGSGDEQFF TGTGCCAGCAGTTTCGGGGGGTCGGGCGATGAGCAGTTCTTC
- TRBJ1-2 TRBV7-2 - CASSPTSDGATYGYTF TGTGCCAGCAGCCCGACTAGTGATGGGGCGACCTATGGCTACACCTTC
TRBD1 TRBJ1-4 TRBV30 - CAWSGGQGAPNEKLFF TGTGCCTGGAGCGGGGGACAGGGGGCTCCTAATGAAAAACTGTTTTTT
TRBD2 TRBJ2-1 TRBV2 - CASRLAGGYNEQFF TGTGCCAGCAGACTAGCGGGGGGTTACAATGAGCAGTTCTTC
- TRBJ1-2 TRBV11-2 once CASSLNTDYGYTF TGTGCCAGCAGCTTAAACACAGACTATGGCTACACCTTC
TRBD1 TRBJ1-6 TRBV6-5 - CASNKRQGDNSPLHF TGTGCCAGCAATAAACGACAGGGGGATAATTCACCCCTCCACTTT
- TRBJ1-1 TRBV6-1 - CAGLPLVGVSEAFF TGTGCCGGCCTACCCCTAGTTGGAGTGAGTGAAGCTTTCTTT
- TRBJ2-1 TRBV7-3 - CASSLEAIDDNEQFF TGTGCCAGCAGCTTAGAAGCGATTGACGACAATGAGCAGTTCTTC
TRBD1 TRBJ1-2 TRBV7-6 - CASSPTVTIQGHGYTF TGTGCCAGCAGCCCTACCGTCACCATACAGGGGCATGGCTACACTTTC
- TRBJ2-2 TRBV19 - CASSIGIARELFF TGTGCCAGTAGTATAGGGATAGCCCGGGAGCTGTTTTTT
TRBD1 TRBJ1-1 TRBV14 - CASSGNRGVTEAFF TGTGCCAGCAGCGGAAACAGGGGAGTCACTGAAGCTTTCTTT
- TRBJ2-3 TRBV15 - CATSRSTRSTDTQYF TGTGCCACCAGCAGATCGACTAGAAGCACAGATACGCAGTATTTT
- TRBJ2-2 TRBV5-1 - CASSPGSLALSVGELFF TGCGCCAGCAGCCCGGGGTCCCTAGCCCTCTCGGTTGGGGAGCTGTTTTTT
- TRBJ2-3 TRBV29-1 - CSVAGATSTDTQYF TGCAGCGTTGCAGGGGCAACTAGCACAGATACGCAGTATTTT
TRBD2 TRBJ2-3 TRBV27 - CASSLPPRAGAGDTQYF TGTGCCAGCAGTTTACCACCACGAGCGGGAGCGGGAGATACGCAGTATTTT
- TRBJ2-5 TRBV6-4 - CASSDVAGETQYF TGTGCCAGCAGTGACGTGGCAGGGGAGACCCAGTACTTC
TRBD2 TRBJ2-7 TRBV9 - CASSVVGTGGEQYF TGTGCCAGCAGCGTAGTAGGGACGGGGGGCGAGCAGTACTTC
TRBD2 TRBJ2-1 TRBV7-2 - CASSSKRGGHNEQFF TGTGCCAGCAGCTCGAAGCGGGGGGGACACAATGAGCAGTTCTTC
- TRBJ2-5 TRBV6-1 medium-sized CASSESPADQETQYF TGTGCCAGCAGTGAATCCCCCGCAGATCAAGAGACCCAGTACTTC
- TRBJ2-7 TRBV4-2 - CASSQDREDYEQYF TGTGCCAGCAGCCAAGATAGGGAGGATTACGAGCAGTACTTC